This T cell receptor (beta chain) was identified during a study of T cell responses to AZD1222 COVID-19 vaccine. V lost 4 bases, J lost 8 bases, and 11 bases stayed unmatched. CDR1 and CDR2 from the germline V gene are SGHDT and YYEEEE. The CDR3 has 16 residues. This table comes from immunoSEQ multiplex PCR, and its TCRdb copy is limited to in-frame clones, with some not included. Of around 100,000 clones in the sample, about 85% were seen once. The sample in question was peripheral blood, obtained 28 days after the second AZD1222 dose. The TCR sequence derives from an adult who received the AZD1222 COVID-19 vaccine. The rearrangement links TRBV5-6 to TRBJ2-3, with TRBD1 matching over 12 bases. The chain's CDR3 is CASSGAGTGGTGTQYF. CDR3 in DNA: TGTGCCAGCAGCGGAGCCGGGACAGGGGGCACGGGTACGCAGTATTTT.